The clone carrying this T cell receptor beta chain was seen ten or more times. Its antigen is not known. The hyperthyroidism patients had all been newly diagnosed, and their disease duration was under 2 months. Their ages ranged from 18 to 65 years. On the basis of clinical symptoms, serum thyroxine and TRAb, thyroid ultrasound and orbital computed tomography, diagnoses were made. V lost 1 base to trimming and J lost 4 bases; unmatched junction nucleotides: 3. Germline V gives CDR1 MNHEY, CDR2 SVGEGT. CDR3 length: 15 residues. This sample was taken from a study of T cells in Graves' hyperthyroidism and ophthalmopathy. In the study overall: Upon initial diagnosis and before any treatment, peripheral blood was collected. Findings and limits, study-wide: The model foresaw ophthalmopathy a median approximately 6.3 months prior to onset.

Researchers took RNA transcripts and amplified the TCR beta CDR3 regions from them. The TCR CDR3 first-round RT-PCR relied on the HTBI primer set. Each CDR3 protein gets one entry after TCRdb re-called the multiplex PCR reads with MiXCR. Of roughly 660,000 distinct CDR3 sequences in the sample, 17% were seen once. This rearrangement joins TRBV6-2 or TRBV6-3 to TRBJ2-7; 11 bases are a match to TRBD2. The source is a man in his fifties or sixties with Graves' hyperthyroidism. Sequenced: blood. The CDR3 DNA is TGTGCCAGCAGTTACTGGCTAGCGGGAGGATACGAGCAGTACTTC. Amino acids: CASSYWLAGGYEQYF.